The rows below give T cell receptor beta chains drawn from one sample of a study of STAT3 mutations in large granular lymphocyte leukemia. The table came from immunoSEQ multiplex PCR; TCRdb's copy has only in-frame clones and leaves some out. Of 35,000 to 40,000 clones in the sample, roughly 88% are singletons; the top ten hold more than 0.4%. Source material: PBMCs. The receptors originated from a human donor with T large granular lymphocyte leukemia. Some clones in this sample may be carry-over from other donors' samples. Each CDR3 is given without its conserved first and last residue. A D gene is named only where the DNA matches it firmly.

J gene	D gene	V gene	CDR3 protein
TRBJ2-1	.	TRBV5-1	ASSLPGYNEQF
TRBJ1-5	.	TRBV6-5	ASSYQGNQPQH
TRBJ1-6	.	TRBV11-2	ASSPTTGRRNSPLH
TRBJ1-1	.	TRBV4-3	ASSRGPNTEAF
TRBJ1-5	.	TRBV6-1	ASGTGRPQH
TRBJ2-5	.	TRBV30	AWASGVQETQY
TRBJ1-1	.	TRBV19	ASSIDWANEAF
TRBJ2-7	.	TRBV7-8	ASSFSAYEQY
TRBJ1-2	.	TRBV6-5	ASSIQGSGFYGYT
TRBJ2-3	.	TRBV29-1	SVEDHGGGSLNTQY
TRBJ2-1	TRBD1	TRBV5-1	ASSLPGQVSNEQF
TRBJ2-7	.	TRBV5-1	ASSPGGSYEQY
TRBJ2-2	TRBD2	TRBV10-3	AISVSGGAPGELF
TRBJ2-7	TRBD2	TRBV7-9	ASSLVSGGYEQY
TRBJ1-1	.	TRBV5-1	ASSFGPAGAEAF
TRBJ1-5	.	TRBV4-1	ASSQEYLEFLLERGQPQH
TRBJ1-2	TRBD1	TRBV6-5	ASSHQGAANYGYT
TRBJ2-5	.	TRBV6-1	ASSDYRVRNQETQY
TRBJ2-5	.	TRBV4-1	ASSQDEETQY
TRBJ2-6	.	TRBV13	ASRRAYDSGANVLT
TRBJ1-4	TRBD1	TRBV7-9	ASSSGQGMANEKLF
TRBJ1-3	TRBD1	TRBV5-1	ASSGGDSSGNTIY
TRBJ1-2	.	TRBV5-1	ASSLSPGLNYGYT
TRBJ1-1	TRBD1	TRBV7-9	ASSPGQGNTEAF
TRBJ2-7	.	TRBV15	ATSRKGAEQY
TRBJ2-7	.	TRBV18	ASSPTSYEQY
TRBJ1-5	TRBD1	TRBV5-6	ASSNRGVQPYQPQH
TRBJ1-5	.	TRBV18	ASSPDVGVQPQH
TRBJ1-5	.	TRBV28	ASSLSTSNQPQH
TRBJ2-2	.	TRBV7-2	ASSLEENTGELF
TRBJ2-3	TRBD2	TRBV5-1	ASSLTASGGEADTQY
TRBJ2-3	TRBD1	TRBV29-1	SVARTGGADTQY
TRBJ1-1	TRBD1	TRBV7-9	ASSPGQGLNTEAF
TRBJ1-1	.	TRBV19	ASQGKMNTEAF
TRBJ1-2	.	TRBV5-1	ASSLGEPDYGYT
TRBJ2-3	TRBD2	TRBV13	ASSLDLAAGDTQY
TRBJ1-2	.	TRBV19	ASRSPTQGGGYT
TRBJ1-1	.	TRBV6-5	ASRAQGDTEAF
TRBJ1-5	TRBD1	TRBV19	ASSPRGQGDNQPQH
TRBJ1-6	.	TRBV2	ASSADPTTRNSPLH
TRBJ1-6	.	TRBV19	ASSIVPGSVGPHSPLH
TRBJ1-6	TRBD1	TRBV5-6	ASSLVGTGDSPLH
TRBJ2-2	.	TRBV5-1	ASSFTGGVNGELF
TRBJ1-1	.	TRBV18	ASSPSLTEAF
TRBJ2-6	.	TRBV5-1	ASSLEPSSGANVLT
TRBJ1-6	.	TRBV2	ASSPGGQSSYNSPLH
TRBJ2-2	.	TRBV29-1	SVANTGELF
TRBJ1-2	.	TRBV7-9	ASSLDGYT
TRBJ2-5	TRBD2	TRBV18	ASSPPNPSGGGRTETQY
TRBJ1-6	TRBD1	TRBV27	ASSTRLGQGERGNSPLH
TRBJ1-6	.	TRBV5-1	ASRSGQENSPLH
TRBJ2-3	TRBD2	TRBV7-2	ASSLRGGTDTQY
TRBJ1-2	.	TRBV14	ASSRAGSAYGYT
TRBJ2-5	.	TRBV5-1	ASSSIGGGTQETQY
TRBJ1-5	.	TRBV28	ASSLRNQPQH
TRBJ1-2	.	TRBV7-9	ASSSGQSGYT
TRBJ2-3	.	TRBV2	ASSRDSSTDTQY
TRBJ2-6	.	TRBV5-4	ASSLGGAAGANVLT
TRBJ1-1	.	TRBV10-2	ASSWDTRNTEAF